Listed here is a single T cell receptor (beta chain). Template for every sorted-subset replicate PCR totaled around 210 ng DNA, roughly 30,000 T cell genomes. Profiling relied on immunoSEQ multiplex PCR, and the TCRdb table lists in-frame clones only, not all of them. The sample comprises over a million clones, about 76% of which are singletons, and approximately 1.5% rests with the top ten. This entry is derived from a study of shared clonotypes between healthy human individuals. Study information: Per donor, CD8 memory used one plate, CD8 naive used two, CD4 memory used three and CD4 naive used three.

Germline V gene lookup returns CDR1 PRHDT and CDR2 FYEKMQ (reference sequence). This CDR3 has 13 residues. V gave up 7 bases and J gave up 3 bases, with 12 bases separating them. This clonotype was sampled from a man in his late teens or twenties in good health. Sequenced: memory CD4+ T cells sorted from blood. Regarding subset: CD45RA-negative fraction. This chain connects TRBV13 to TRBJ1-2; D is possibly TRBD1 (5 bases). The DNA for the CDR3 is TGTGCCAGCAAGAAATGGGGGGACTATGGCTACACCTTC. This gives the protein CASKKWGDYGYTF.